The 24 T cell receptor beta chains below all came from one sample that was sequenced in a study of blood T cell repertoires in COVID-19 (dated by TCRdb to 2019 to 2021). Preparation of the library involved the immunoSEQ multiplex PCR assay. TCRdb's version of the immuneACCESS table is confined to in-frame rearrangements and falls short of the full clone set. An unresolved V gene accounts for under half of the shortfall where checked; the remainder is of unknown origin. In all, the sample holds 200,000 to 250,000 clones, and about 78% of those were seen once. The top ten clonotypes cover 4.5% to 7% of the sample. The sample comprised peripheral blood. These TCRs come from a woman between 65 and 79 years old with acute or convalescent COVID-19.

The CDR3 coding sequence is TGTGCCAGCAGCTCAACCGGGACCCAGTACTTC. It yields the protein CASSSTGTQYF. V and J are TRBV3-1 (or the pseudogene TRBV3-2) and TRBJ2-5, with no clear D. This CDR3 region has 11 residues. V was clipped by 5 bases and J by 7 bases, with 8 bases between them. CDR1 is LGHDT and CDR2 is YNNKEL in the germline V gene (reference sequence).

This clone was recorded once. The genes are TRBV5-1 and TRBJ2-1; D is unclear. V was trimmed by 4 bases and J by 2 bases, leaving 10 bases between them. This CDR3 contains 14 residues. The germline CDR1 and CDR2 sequences are SGHRS and YFSETQ. The CDR3 sequence is CASSPEPAYNEQFF. The CDR3 DNA reads TGCGCCAGCAGCCCGGAGCCCGCCTACAATGAGCAGTTCTTC.

This clone has a count of ten or more. J is TRBJ1-5 and V is TRBV3-1 (or the pseudogene TRBV3-2); D perhaps matches TRBD1 (6 bases). With 4 bases removed from V and 4 bases from J, the gap between germline ends came to 14 bases. The V gene's germline CDR1 is LGHDT and CDR2 YNNKEL (reference sequence). The CDR3 covers 15 residues. This chain's CDR3 is CASSLSTGHNQPQHF. The CDR3 DNA follows: TGTGCCAGCAGCCTGTCGACAGGCCATAATCAGCCCCAGCATTTT.

CDR3 in DNA: TGTGCCAGCAGTTACTTAGGGGCTATTATGAACACTGAAGCTTTCTTT. Translating gives CASSYLGAIMNTEAFF. V and J are TRBV6-6 and TRBJ1-1; weak D call: TRBD1 (5 bases). This CDR3 spans 16 amino acids. CDR1 and CDR2 from the germline V gene are MNHNY and SVGAGI (reference sequence). Trimming removed 1 base at V and 0 bases at J, with 12 bases between.

This clone has only a few counts. The chain uses TRBV2 and TRBJ2-1; the D is unclear. The CDR3 is made up of 11 amino acids. V was trimmed by 8 bases and J by 8 bases, leaving 10 bases between them. From germline, CDR1 is SNHLY and CDR2 FYNNEI. The DNA of the CDR3 is TGTGCCAGCGACTCGGCCGATGAGCAGTTCTTC. As protein: CASDSADEQFF.

V usage is TRBV15 and J usage is TRBJ2-5; TRBD2 matches 12 bases. The V gene's germline CDR1 is LNHNV and CDR2 YYDKDF (reference sequence). The CDR3 length is 17 residues. J lost 5 bases, V lost 8 bases, and 15 bases had no gene match. The CDR3 here is CATSLEGLAGGQETQYF. Here the CDR3 DNA reads TGTGCCACCTCACTTGAGGGGCTAGCGGGAGGGCAGGAGACCCAGTACTTC. Full variable domain (missing parts from reference TRBV15 and TRBJ2-5): DAMVIQNPRYQVTQFGKPVTLSCSQTLNHNVMYWYQQKSSQAPKLLFHYYDKDFNNEADTPDNFQSRRPNTSFCFLDIRSPGLGDTAMYLCATSLEGLAGGQETQYFGPGTRLLVL.

This clone was counted a single time. The V gene is TRBV3-1 (or the pseudogene TRBV3-2), the J gene TRBJ1-1; a possible D gene is TRBD1 (6 bases). This CDR3 comprises 16 residues. The germline CDR1 and CDR2 sequences are LGHDT and YNNKEL (reference sequence). V gave up 5 bases and J gave up 0 bases, with 16 bases separating them. The CDR3 protein is CASSSYRDGMNTEAFF. Written as DNA, the CDR3 is TGTGCCAGCAGCTCCTACAGGGATGGGATGAACACTGAAGCTTTCTTT.

This chain uses TRBV18 with TRBJ1-5, with D perhaps TRBD1 (5 bases). The V and J ends lost 4 bases and 4 bases respectively, with 8 bases between them. CDR1 and CDR2 (germline): KGHSH, LQKENI. CDR3 length: 13 amino acids. DNA of the CDR3: TGTGCCAGCTCACTCAGACAGAATCAGCCCCAGCATTTT. Amino acids: CASSLRQNQPQHF. Full variable domain (missing parts from reference TRBV18 and TRBJ1-5): NAGVMQNPRHLVRRRGQEARLRCSPMKGHSHVYWYRQLPEEGLKFMVYLQKENIIDESGMPKERFSAEFPKEGPSILRIQQVVRGDSAAYFCASSLRQNQPQHFGDGTRLSIL.

The V and J genes are TRBV27 and TRBJ2-7, with TRBD2 matching 7 bases. The germline gives CDR1 MNHEY, CDR2 SMNVEV (reference sequence). With V trimmed by 3 bases and J by 2 bases, 7 bases remained unmatched. There are 15 residues in the CDR3. The CDR3 DNA reads as TGTGCCAGCAGTTTGAGGCAGGGAGGGCCCTACGAGCAGTACTTC. It codes for CASSLRQGGPYEQYF.

J is TRBJ2-2 and V is TRBV3-1 (or the pseudogene TRBV3-2); 9 bases match TRBD2. CDR3 length: 18 residues. From germline, CDR1 is LGHDT and CDR2 YNNKEL (reference sequence). With V trimmed by 0 bases and J by 3 bases, 8 bases remained unmatched. In DNA form, the CDR3 reads TGTGCCAGCAGCCAAGATCCAAGGACTAGCGAGTACACCGGGGAGCTGTTTTTT. It yields the protein CASSQDPRTSEYTGELFF.

The chain uses TRBV7-2 and TRBJ1-4, with D possibly TRBD1 on 5 matching bases. V was shortened by 3 bases and J by 4 bases, with 9 bases between the two germline ends. This CDR3 has 14 amino acids. The germline gives CDR1 SGHTA, CDR2 FQGNSA. Here the CDR3 DNA reads TGTGCCAGCAGCTTGAAAAGGGGTAATGAAAAACTGTTTTTT. Translation: CASSLKRGNEKLFF.

The chain uses TRBV2 and TRBJ1-5; a weak D match, TRBD1 (5 bases). V dropped 4 bases and J dropped 11 bases, with 12 bases sitting between them. Germline-derived CDR1 and CDR2 are SNHLY and FYNNEI. The CDR3 totals 12 residues. The CDR3 spells CASSVRGGAQHF. The CDR3 DNA is TGTGCCAGCAGTGTGCGGGGAGGGGCCCAGCATTTT.

The CDR3 loop is CASVLLRGTGELFF. The CDR3 DNA is TGTGCCAGCGTCCTGCTCAGGGGCACCGGGGAGCTGTTTTTT. This chain links TRBV2 with TRBJ2-2; D possibly corresponds to TRBD1 (6 bases). The CDR3 is 14 amino acids. CDR1 and CDR2 from the germline V gene are SNHLY and FYNNEI. Trimming removed 8 bases from V and 4 bases from J, with 14 bases in between. Full variable domain (missing parts from reference TRBV2 and TRBJ2-2): EPEVTQTPSHQVTQMGQEVILRCVPISNHLYFYWYRQILGQKVEFLVSFYNNEISEKSEIFDDQFSVERPDGSNFTLKIRSTKLEDSAMYFCASVLLRGTGELFFGEGSRLTVL.

The rearrangement joins TRBV29-1 to TRBJ1-3; no clear D. CDR3 length: 11 residues. V was cut by 3 bases and J by 2 bases, with 2 bases left in between. Per the germline V gene, CDR1 is SQVTM and CDR2 is ANQGSEA. The CDR3 coding sequence is TGCAGCGTTGACGCTGGAAACACCATATATTTT. The encoded protein is CSVDAGNTIYF. Filled out from reference TRBV29-1 and TRBJ1-3, the complete variable domain reads SAVISQKPSRDICQRGTSLTIQCQVDSQVTMMFWYRQQPGQSLTLIATANQGSEATYESGFVIDKFPISRPNLTFSTLTVSNMSPEDSSIYLCSVDAGNTIYFGEGSWLTVV.

CDR3 DNA: TGCGCCAGCAGCGCCCTTAGCCCTACAAACACCGGGGAGCTGTTTTTT. Translation gives CASSALSPTNTGELFF. The chain is built from TRBV5-1 and TRBJ2-2; D is undetermined. CDR3 length: 16 amino acids. In germline, CDR1 is SGHRS, CDR2 YFSETQ. Trimming stripped 4 bases from V and 2 bases from J, with 15 bases between.

The V call is TRBV2, the J call TRBJ2-2; 14 nucleotides align to TRBD2. The CDR3 extends over 19 amino acids. From germline, CDR1 is SNHLY and CDR2 FYNNEI. The V segment lost 4 bases and the J segment 1 base; nucleotides outside the gene matches: 8. CDR3 bases: TGTGCCAGCAGTGCCGGGACTAGCGGGAGAAGTGGGAACACCGGGGAGCTGTTTTTT. Translating it yields CASSAGTSGRSGNTGELFF.

The chain employs TRBV2 and TRBJ2-7, with 12 bases aligning to TRBD2. The V and J ends lost 4 bases and 3 bases, in that order; junction bases with no gene match: 1. The CDR3 contains 14 residues. Germline V gene sequence: CDR1 SNHLY, CDR2 FYNNEI. The CDR3 sequence is CASSGLAGDYEQYF. CDR3 coding DNA: TGTGCCAGCAGTGGACTAGCGGGAGACTACGAGCAGTACTTC.

The gene calls are TRBV10-3 and TRBJ2-7; 8 positions match TRBD2. There are 14 residues in the CDR3. Germline-derived CDR1 and CDR2 are ENHRY and SYGVKD. V lost 4 bases to trimming and J lost 6 bases; unmatched junction nucleotides: 8. CDR3 coding DNA: TGTGCCATCAGTGCGGGACTAGGCCCTAGCGAGCAGTACTTC. Protein sequence: CAISAGLGPSEQYF.

This clone was seen only once. The chain employs TRBV5-4 and TRBJ2-5; D is possibly TRBD2 (6 bases). Germline V gives CDR1 SGHNT, CDR2 YYREEE (reference sequence). The CDR3 loop spans 16 amino acids. V lost 2 bases, J lost 2 bases, and 16 bases lay in between. For the CDR3, the DNA is TGTGCCAGCAGCTTCCGGGACTCAGGGATACAAGAGACCCAGTACTTC. The encoded protein is CASSFRDSGIQETQYF.

The CDR3: CASSLGGQGSDEQYF. The CDR3 DNA is TGTGCCAGCAGCTTAGGAGGACAGGGGAGCGACGAGCAGTACTTC. The rearrangement uses TRBV13 and TRBJ2-7; 9 nucleotides line up with TRBD1. CDR1 is PRHDT, CDR2 FYEKMQ, per germline (reference sequence). The V segment lost 0 bases and the J segment 5 bases; nucleotides outside the gene matches: 5. The CDR3 loop spans 15 amino acids.

This clone was detected a few times. The CDR3 sequence is CASSQDPPSSSYEQYF. The CDR3 nucleotides are TGTGCCAGCAGCCAAGACCCGCCGTCTAGCTCCTACGAGCAGTACTTC. The V gene is TRBV14, the J gene TRBJ2-7; unclear D gene. This CDR3 has 16 residues. Deletions cut 0 bases from V and 0 bases from J, with 12 bases between. Germline CDR1 reads SGHDN; CDR2 reads FVKESK.

The V call is TRBV2, the J call TRBJ2-2, with a weak D call TRBD2 (5 bases). This CDR3 spans 13 amino acids. Germline V gives CDR1 SNHLY, CDR2 FYNNEI. Trimming took 6 bases from V and 1 from J, leaving 6 bases between them. Written as DNA, the CDR3 is TGTGCCAGCAGCCGGGAGAACACCGGGGAGCTGTTTTTT. This sequence encodes CASSRENTGELFF. The variable domain in full, completed from reference TRBV2 and TRBJ2-2, reads EPEVTQTPSHQVTQMGQEVILRCVPISNHLYFYWYRQILGQKVEFLVSFYNNEISEKSEIFDDQFSVERPDGSNFTLKIRSTKLEDSAMYFCASSRENTGELFFGEGSRLTVL.

The rearrangement joins TRBV3-1 (or the pseudogene TRBV3-2) to TRBJ1-5; TRBD1 aligns across 8 bases. The J segment lost 2 bases and the V segment lost 3 bases, leaving 6 bases of the junction unmatched. This CDR3 has 16 amino acids. Germline V gives CDR1 LGHDT, CDR2 YNNKEL (reference sequence). The CDR3: CASSHSTGAGNQPQHF. CDR3 DNA: TGTGCCAGCAGCCACTCGACAGGGGCTGGCAATCAGCCCCAGCATTTT.

This clone has only a few counts. This chain joins TRBV6-6 and TRBJ2-4; no definite D call. The CDR3 sequence is 12 residues long. The germline CDR1 and CDR2 sequences are MNHNY and SVGAGI (reference sequence). Trimming stripped 4 bases from V and 5 bases from J, with 6 bases between. Here the CDR3 reads CASSSSQNIQYF. Here the CDR3 DNA reads TGTGCCAGCAGTTCATCCCAAAACATTCAGTACTTC.